The rows below give T cell receptor beta chains drawn from one sample of a study of response to subunit inactivated influenza vaccine. MiXCR, applied by TCRdb to the RT-PCR reads, yields one record per CDR3 protein. This table has more than 400,000 distinct CDR3 sequences, about 7.2% appearing once. Source: PBMCs from blood, taken less than 30 months after vaccination. The receptor set was obtained from a man aged 45 to 75 who received an inactivated influenza vaccine. Each CDR3 is given with its conserved first and last residue. The order of the fields is clone size, CDR3 length, J gene, D gene, V gene, CDR3 DNA, CDR3 protein. D genes are given only for firm matches. A clone size is listed for some rows: how often the clone was seen (once, few, many), or a class if it is expanded.

abundance: -
len: 15
j_gene: TRBJ2-7
d_gene: TRBD2
v_gene: TRBV28
CDR3nt: TGTGCCAGCAGCACTAGCGGGGTGAGCTCCTACGAGCAGTACTTC
CDR3aa: CASSTSGVSSYEQYF

abundance: many
len: 16
j_gene: TRBJ2-1
d_gene: TRBD2
v_gene: TRBV6-1
CDR3nt: TGTGCCAGCAGTCGTATCGGGGGGGCCTCCTACAATGAGCAGTTCTTC
CDR3aa: CASSRIGGASYNEQFF

abundance: -
len: 13
j_gene: TRBJ1-2
d_gene: -
v_gene: TRBV10-3
CDR3nt: TGTGCCATCAGTGACGATACGGGACCGCCCAACACCTTC
CDR3aa: CAISDDTGPPNTF

abundance: -
len: 15
j_gene: TRBJ2-5
d_gene: -
v_gene: TRBV5-1
CDR3nt: TGCGCCAGCAGCTTAGGCCCCCGGGAGACGGAGACCCAGTACTTC
CDR3aa: CASSLGPRETETQYF

abundance: few
len: 19
j_gene: TRBJ1-1
d_gene: -
v_gene: TRBV15
CDR3nt: TGTGCCACCAGCAGAGATCCGATTCGGGGAAACACAATGAACACTGAAGCTTTCTTT
CDR3aa: CATSRDPIRGNTMNTEAFF

abundance: many
len: 13
j_gene: TRBJ2-4
d_gene: -
v_gene: TRBV3-1
CDR3nt: TGTGCCAGCAGCCAACGACAGGACGGCATTCAGTACTTC
CDR3aa: CASSQRQDGIQYF

abundance: few
len: 15
j_gene: TRBJ1-4
d_gene: -
v_gene: TRBV9
CDR3nt: TGTGCCAGCAGCGTAGGCGGGGGATATAATGAAAAACTGTTTTTT
CDR3aa: CASSVGGGYNEKLFF

abundance: -
len: 13
j_gene: TRBJ1-5
d_gene: -
v_gene: TRBV3-1
CDR3nt: TGTGCCAGCAGCCACTCCGAAGGTCACCCCCAGCATTTT
CDR3aa: CASSHSEGHPQHF

abundance: -
len: 15
j_gene: TRBJ2-3
d_gene: TRBD2
v_gene: TRBV5-4
CDR3nt: TGTGCCAGCAGCTGGAGCGGGGGGGCCTCAGATACGCAGTATTTT
CDR3aa: CASSWSGGASDTQYF

abundance: once
len: 14
j_gene: TRBJ2-2
d_gene: -
v_gene: TRBV10-2
CDR3nt: TGCGCCAGCAATGGGGATTCGAACACCGGGGAGCTGTTTTTT
CDR3aa: CASNGDSNTGELFF

abundance: few
len: 13
j_gene: TRBJ2-7
d_gene: TRBD2
v_gene: TRBV24-1
CDR3nt: TGTGCCCCCGGACTAGCGGGAGCCTACGAGCAGTACTTC
CDR3aa: CAPGLAGAYEQYF

abundance: -
len: 8
j_gene: TRBJ1-1
d_gene: -
v_gene: TRBV29-1
CDR3nt: TGCAGCGTTGAAGGAGCTTTCTTT
CDR3aa: CSVEGAFF

abundance: once
len: 15
j_gene: TRBJ1-2
d_gene: TRBD1
v_gene: TRBV28
CDR3nt: TGTGCCGGCAGTTTTAAGGGGGCGCGGGTTGGTGGCTACACCTTC
CDR3aa: CAGSFKGARVGGYTF

abundance: few
len: 13
j_gene: TRBJ2-2
d_gene: -
v_gene: TRBV6-1
CDR3nt: TGTGCCAGCTTGAGCTCTAACACCGGGGAGCTGTTTTTT
CDR3aa: CASLSSNTGELFF

abundance: -
len: 15
j_gene: TRBJ2-1
d_gene: TRBD1
v_gene: TRBV12-3/TRBV12-4
CDR3nt: TGTGCCAGCAGTCACACAGGGGGCTCCTACAATGAGCAGTTCTTC
CDR3aa: CASSHTGGSYNEQFF

abundance: -
len: 17
j_gene: TRBJ2-1
d_gene: TRBD2
v_gene: TRBV7-9
CDR3nt: TGTGCCAGCAGCCTTATCTCGGGACTAGCGGGAGTTTATGAGCAGTTCTTC
CDR3aa: CASSLISGLAGVYEQFF

abundance: many
len: 14
j_gene: TRBJ2-3
d_gene: -
v_gene: TRBV29-1
CDR3nt: TGCAGCGTTGAAGGTACCCCGAGGACAGATACGCAGTATTTT
CDR3aa: CSVEGTPRTDTQYF

abundance: -
len: 15
j_gene: TRBJ2-1
d_gene: TRBD1
v_gene: TRBV18
CDR3nt: TGTGCCAGCTCACCTGGACAGGGGGCTTTGAATGAGCAGTTCTTC
CDR3aa: CASSPGQGALNEQFF

abundance: -
len: 20
j_gene: TRBJ1-2
d_gene: -
v_gene: TRBV20-1
CDR3nt: TGCAGTGCTAGACCTATTATATACCGGGACCCGTCCTTTAAATACTATGGCTACACCTTC
CDR3aa: CSARPIIYRDPSFKYYGYTF

abundance: many
len: 15
j_gene: TRBJ2-2
d_gene: -
v_gene: TRBV4-3
CDR3nt: TGCGCCAGCAGCCAGGACACTAGGAACACCGGGGAGCTGTTTTTT
CDR3aa: CASSQDTRNTGELFF

abundance: many
len: 14
j_gene: TRBJ2-7
d_gene: -
v_gene: TRBV6-2/TRBV6-3
CDR3nt: TGTGCCAGCAAACAGGGACCGCGCTGGAGAGAGCAGTACTTC
CDR3aa: CASKQGPRWREQYF

abundance: many
len: 14
j_gene: TRBJ2-5
d_gene: -
v_gene: TRBV3-1
CDR3nt: TGTGCCAGCAGCCAAGGAGACAGGAGAGAGACCCAGTACTTC
CDR3aa: CASSQGDRRETQYF

abundance: few
len: 15
j_gene: TRBJ2-3
d_gene: -
v_gene: TRBV5-1
CDR3nt: TGCGCCAGCAGCTTGGTAATGGGCGGCACAGATACGCAGTATTTT
CDR3aa: CASSLVMGGTDTQYF

abundance: -
len: 18
j_gene: TRBJ2-4
d_gene: TRBD2
v_gene: TRBV20-1
CDR3nt: TGCAGTGCTAGGGATTGGGGAAGGAGCGGGATCGCCAAAAACATTCAGTACTTC
CDR3aa: CSARDWGRSGIAKNIQYF

abundance: -
len: 14
j_gene: TRBJ2-1
d_gene: TRBD2
v_gene: TRBV20-1
CDR3nt: TGCAGTGCCGACCCGGCTAGCGGATACAATGAGCAGTTCTTC
CDR3aa: CSADPASGYNEQFF

abundance: few
len: 15
j_gene: TRBJ2-3
d_gene: TRBD1
v_gene: TRBV5-5
CDR3nt: TGTGCCAGCAGCACCACAGGGGTGGGCACAGATACGCAGTATTTT
CDR3aa: CASSTTGVGTDTQYF

abundance: many
len: 13
j_gene: TRBJ2-7
d_gene: TRBD1
v_gene: TRBV2
CDR3nt: TGTGCCAGCAGTTGGGACAGGGGCTACGAGCAGTACTTC
CDR3aa: CASSWDRGYEQYF

abundance: many
len: 15
j_gene: TRBJ1-3
d_gene: -
v_gene: TRBV29-1
CDR3nt: TGCAGCGTTGAAGATGTTGGGGGCTCTGGAAACACCATATATTTT
CDR3aa: CSVEDVGGSGNTIYF

abundance: -
len: 15
j_gene: TRBJ2-3
d_gene: TRBD2
v_gene: TRBV2
CDR3nt: TGTGCCAGCAGTGGTACGGGAGGGTTCGCAGATACGCAGTATTTT
CDR3aa: CASSGTGGFADTQYF

abundance: many
len: 15
j_gene: TRBJ2-7
d_gene: TRBD2
v_gene: TRBV6-2/TRBV6-3
CDR3nt: TGTGCCAGCAGCCGGGGACTAGCGCACTCCTACGAGCAGTACTTC
CDR3aa: CASSRGLAHSYEQYF

abundance: many
len: 13
j_gene: TRBJ1-1
d_gene: -
v_gene: TRBV5-1
CDR3nt: TGCGCCAGCAGCCCCCCGATGAACACTGAAGCTTTCTTT
CDR3aa: CASSPPMNTEAFF

abundance: few
len: 15
j_gene: TRBJ2-7
d_gene: -
v_gene: TRBV7-7
CDR3nt: TGTGCTAGCAGCTTATTCTCGGGACAAAAGTACGAGCAGTACTTC
CDR3aa: CASSLFSGQKYEQYF

abundance: few
len: 12
j_gene: TRBJ1-1
d_gene: -
v_gene: TRBV20-1
CDR3nt: TGCAGTGCTAGAGTCCCGAACACTGAAGCTTTCTTT
CDR3aa: CSARVPNTEAFF

abundance: many
len: 15
j_gene: TRBJ2-7
d_gene: TRBD1
v_gene: TRBV7-3
CDR3nt: TGTGCCAGCAGCTTAGGGGCAGGGGGTGACTACGAGCAGTACTTC
CDR3aa: CASSLGAGGDYEQYF

abundance: many
len: 13
j_gene: TRBJ2-1
d_gene: -
v_gene: TRBV5-6
CDR3nt: TGTGCCAGCAGTCCGAGGTATTCCCATGAGCAGTTCTTC
CDR3aa: CASSPRYSHEQFF

abundance: few
len: 13
j_gene: TRBJ1-5
d_gene: -
v_gene: TRBV6-1
CDR3nt: TGTGCCAGCAGTCCCCAGTTCCGCCAGCCCCAGCATTTT
CDR3aa: CASSPQFRQPQHF

abundance: few
len: 13
j_gene: TRBJ2-7
d_gene: -
v_gene: TRBV29-1
CDR3nt: TGCAGCGTTCGCCAGGGGCTAACCTACGAGCAGTACTTC
CDR3aa: CSVRQGLTYEQYF

abundance: -
len: 14
j_gene: TRBJ1-4
d_gene: TRBD1
v_gene: TRBV28
CDR3nt: TGTGCCAGCAGTTTAGGGACAGGGGGTGAAAAACTGTTTTTT
CDR3aa: CASSLGTGGEKLFF

abundance: many
len: 13
j_gene: TRBJ1-5
d_gene: -
v_gene: TRBV20-1
CDR3nt: TGCAGTGCTAGAGAACAGGGCCCGGGGCCCCAGCATTTT
CDR3aa: CSAREQGPGPQHF

abundance: few
len: 15
j_gene: TRBJ1-5
d_gene: -
v_gene: TRBV20-1
CDR3nt: TGCAGTGCTAGAGGACAGGACTATAGCAATCAGCCCCAGCATTTT
CDR3aa: CSARGQDYSNQPQHF

abundance: -
len: 17
j_gene: TRBJ2-6
d_gene: -
v_gene: TRBV14
CDR3nt: TGTGCCAGCAGCCGGTTCACGGGGGTCTCTGGGGCCAACGTCCTGACTTTC
CDR3aa: CASSRFTGVSGANVLTF

abundance: -
len: 14
j_gene: TRBJ1-2
d_gene: -
v_gene: TRBV12-3/TRBV12-4
CDR3nt: TGTGCCAGCAGTTCGAATACAAATCCCTATGGCTACACCTTC
CDR3aa: CASSSNTNPYGYTF

abundance: -
len: 14
j_gene: TRBJ1-1
d_gene: -
v_gene: TRBV11-2
CDR3nt: TGTGCCAGCAGCTTAGGGACAGCGGGGACTGAAGCTTTCTTT
CDR3aa: CASSLGTAGTEAFF

abundance: many
len: 14
j_gene: TRBJ1-1
d_gene: TRBD1
v_gene: TRBV5-1
CDR3nt: TGCGCCAGCAGACAAACCGGGACAGACACTGAAGCTTTCTTT
CDR3aa: CASRQTGTDTEAFF

abundance: many
len: 15
j_gene: TRBJ2-7
d_gene: TRBD1
v_gene: TRBV4-2
CDR3nt: TGTGCCAGCAGCCACGAACAGGGGAGCTCCTACGAGCAGTACTTC
CDR3aa: CASSHEQGSSYEQYF

abundance: few
len: 13
j_gene: TRBJ2-3
d_gene: -
v_gene: TRBV29-1
CDR3nt: TGCAGCGCTGACGAGGGAGGCACAGATACGCAGTATTTT
CDR3aa: CSADEGGTDTQYF

abundance: few
len: 15
j_gene: TRBJ2-3
d_gene: TRBD2
v_gene: TRBV20-1
CDR3nt: TGCAGTGCTAGAGTGGTGGGAGGGCCCGCAGATACGCAGTATTTT
CDR3aa: CSARVVGGPADTQYF

abundance: many
len: 15
j_gene: TRBJ2-5
d_gene: TRBD2
v_gene: TRBV7-7
CDR3nt: TGTGCTAGCAGCTTATTGCGGGGGGGAGGAGAGACCCAGTACTTC
CDR3aa: CASSLLRGGGETQYF

abundance: -
len: 14
j_gene: TRBJ1-4
d_gene: -
v_gene: TRBV19
CDR3nt: TGTGCCAGTAGTATCGGCAGCAAATCGGAAAAACTGTTTTTT
CDR3aa: CASSIGSKSEKLFF

abundance: -
len: 16
j_gene: TRBJ2-3
d_gene: TRBD2
v_gene: TRBV20-1
CDR3nt: TGCAGTGCTACCGCCGGGGGGAGCCCTAGCACAGATACGCAGTATTTT
CDR3aa: CSATAGGSPSTDTQYF

abundance: many
len: 12
j_gene: TRBJ1-1
d_gene: -
v_gene: TRBV25-1
CDR3nt: TGTGCCAGCAGACATTCTAACACTGAAGCTTTCTTT
CDR3aa: CASRHSNTEAFF

abundance: -
len: 17
j_gene: TRBJ2-1
d_gene: TRBD2
v_gene: TRBV24-1
CDR3nt: TGTGCCACCAGTGATCCTGCGTTGAGCGGGAGTGCCAATGAGCAGTTCTTC
CDR3aa: CATSDPALSGSANEQFF